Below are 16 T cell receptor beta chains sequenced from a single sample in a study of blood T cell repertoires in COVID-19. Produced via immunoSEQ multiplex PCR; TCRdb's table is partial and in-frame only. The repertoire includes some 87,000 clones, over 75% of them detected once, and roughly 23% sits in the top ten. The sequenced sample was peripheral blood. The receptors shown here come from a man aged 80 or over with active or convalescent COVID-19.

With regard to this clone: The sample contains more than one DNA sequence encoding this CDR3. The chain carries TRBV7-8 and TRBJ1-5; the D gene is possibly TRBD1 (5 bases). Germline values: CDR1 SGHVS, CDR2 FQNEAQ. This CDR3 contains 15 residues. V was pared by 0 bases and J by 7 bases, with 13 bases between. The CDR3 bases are TGTGCCAGCAGCTTAGCGCTCGGGGGAGGGCAGCCCCAGCATTTT. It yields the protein CASSLALGGGQPQHF. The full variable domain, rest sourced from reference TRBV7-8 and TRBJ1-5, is GAGVSQSPRYKVAKRGQDVALRCDPISGHVSLFWYQQALGQGPEFLTYFQNEAQLDKSGLPSDRFFAERPEGSVSTLKIQRTQQEDSAVYLCASSLALGGGQPQHFGDGTRLSIL.

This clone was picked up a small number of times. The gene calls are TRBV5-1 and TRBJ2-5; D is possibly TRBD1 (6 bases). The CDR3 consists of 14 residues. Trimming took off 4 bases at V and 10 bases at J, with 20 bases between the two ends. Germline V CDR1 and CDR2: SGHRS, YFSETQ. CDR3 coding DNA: TGCGCCAGCAGCGACCCCGGGACAAGGGGTGACCAGTACTTC. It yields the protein CASSDPGTRGDQYF.

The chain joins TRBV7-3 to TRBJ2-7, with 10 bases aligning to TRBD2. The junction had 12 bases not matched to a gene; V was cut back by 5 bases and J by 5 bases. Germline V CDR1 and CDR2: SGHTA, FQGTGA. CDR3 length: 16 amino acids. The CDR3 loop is CASSPQGTSGVHEQYF. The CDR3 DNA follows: TGTGCCAGCAGCCCCCAGGGAACTAGCGGGGTCCACGAGCAGTACTTC.

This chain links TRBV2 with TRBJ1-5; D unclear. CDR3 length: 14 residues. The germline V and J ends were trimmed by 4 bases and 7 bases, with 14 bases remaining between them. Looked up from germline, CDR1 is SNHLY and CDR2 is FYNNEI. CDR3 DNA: TGTGCCAGCAGTGGAAAGGGCGGGGAACAGCCCCAGCATTTT. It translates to CASSGKGGEQPQHF.

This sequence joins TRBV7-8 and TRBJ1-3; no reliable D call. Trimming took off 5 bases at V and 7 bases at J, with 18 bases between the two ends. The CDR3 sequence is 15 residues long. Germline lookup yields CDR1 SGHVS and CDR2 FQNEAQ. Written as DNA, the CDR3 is TGTGCCAGCAGCCCCGATGATGCTTGGCCGAACACCATATATTTT. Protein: CASSPDDAWPNTIYF. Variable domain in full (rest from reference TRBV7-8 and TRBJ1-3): GAGVSQSPRYKVAKRGQDVALRCDPISGHVSLFWYQQALGQGPEFLTYFQNEAQLDKSGLPSDRFFAERPEGSVSTLKIQRTQQEDSAVYLCASSPDDAWPNTIYFGEGSWLTVV.

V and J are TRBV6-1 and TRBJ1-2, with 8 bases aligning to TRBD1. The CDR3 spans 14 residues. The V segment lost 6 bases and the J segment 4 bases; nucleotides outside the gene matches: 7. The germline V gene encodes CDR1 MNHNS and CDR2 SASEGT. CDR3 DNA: TGTGCCAGCAGCCGCGTGGGACAGGTCTATGGCTACACCTTC. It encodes CASSRVGQVYGYTF.

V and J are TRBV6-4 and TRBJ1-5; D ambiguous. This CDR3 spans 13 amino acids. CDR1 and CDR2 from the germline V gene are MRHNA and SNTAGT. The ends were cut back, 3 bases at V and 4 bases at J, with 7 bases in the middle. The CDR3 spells CASSERFNQPQHF. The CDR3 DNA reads TGTGCCAGCAGTGAACGGTTTAATCAGCCCCAGCATTTT.

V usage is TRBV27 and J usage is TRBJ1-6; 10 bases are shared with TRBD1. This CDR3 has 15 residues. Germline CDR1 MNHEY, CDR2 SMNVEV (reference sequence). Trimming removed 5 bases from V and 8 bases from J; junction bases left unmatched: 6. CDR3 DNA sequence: TGTGCCAGCAGTCGCCTGACAGGGGGCGATTCACCCCTCCACTTT. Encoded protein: CASSRLTGGDSPLHF.

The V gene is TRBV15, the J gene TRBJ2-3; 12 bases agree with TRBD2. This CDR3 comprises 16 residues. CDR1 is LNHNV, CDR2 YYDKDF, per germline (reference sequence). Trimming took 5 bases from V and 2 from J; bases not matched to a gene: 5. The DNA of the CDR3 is TGTGCCACCAGCGGTTGGACTAGCGGGACCACAGATACGCAGTATTTT. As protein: CATSGWTSGTTDTQYF.

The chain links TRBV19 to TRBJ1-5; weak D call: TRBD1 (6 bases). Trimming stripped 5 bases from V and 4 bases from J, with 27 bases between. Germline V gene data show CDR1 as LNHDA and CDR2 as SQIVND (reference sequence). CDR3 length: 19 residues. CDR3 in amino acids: CASSSYEGWGPNRNQPQHF. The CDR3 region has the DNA TGTGCCAGTAGTTCCTATGAGGGGTGGGGGCCTAACCGAAATCAGCCCCAGCATTTT.

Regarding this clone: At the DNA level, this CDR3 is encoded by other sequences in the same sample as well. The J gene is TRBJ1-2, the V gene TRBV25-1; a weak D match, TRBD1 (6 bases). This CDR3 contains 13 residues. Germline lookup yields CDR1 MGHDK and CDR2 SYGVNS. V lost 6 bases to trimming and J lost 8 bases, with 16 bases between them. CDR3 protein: CASSPRGGSGYTF. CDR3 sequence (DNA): TGTGCCAGCAGCCCTAGAGGGGGTTCGGGCTACACCTTC.

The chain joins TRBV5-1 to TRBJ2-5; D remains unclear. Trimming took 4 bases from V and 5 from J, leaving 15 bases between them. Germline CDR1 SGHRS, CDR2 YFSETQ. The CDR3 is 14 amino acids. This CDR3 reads CASSPLSATETQYF. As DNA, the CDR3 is TGCGCCAGCAGCCCGCTATCCGCGACTGAGACCCAGTACTTC.

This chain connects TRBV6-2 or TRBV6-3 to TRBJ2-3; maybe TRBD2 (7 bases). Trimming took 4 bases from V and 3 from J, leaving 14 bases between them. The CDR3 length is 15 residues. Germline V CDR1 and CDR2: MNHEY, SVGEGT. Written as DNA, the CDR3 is TGTGCCAGCAGTTCCCGCAGGGGAGGGACAGATACGCAGTATTTT. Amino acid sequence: CASSSRRGGTDTQYF.

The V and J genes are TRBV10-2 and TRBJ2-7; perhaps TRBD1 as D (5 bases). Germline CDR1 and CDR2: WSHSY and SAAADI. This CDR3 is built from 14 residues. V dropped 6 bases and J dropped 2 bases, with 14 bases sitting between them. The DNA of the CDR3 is TGCGCCAGCAGGACGACAGACGTAACCTACGAGCAGTACTTC. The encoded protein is CASRTTDVTYEQYF.

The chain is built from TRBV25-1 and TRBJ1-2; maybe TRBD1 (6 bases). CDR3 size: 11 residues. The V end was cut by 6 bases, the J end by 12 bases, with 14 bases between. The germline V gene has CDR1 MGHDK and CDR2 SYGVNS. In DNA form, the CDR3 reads TGTGCCAGCAGCGCCGGGGGGGCCGACACCTTC. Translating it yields CASSAGGADTF.

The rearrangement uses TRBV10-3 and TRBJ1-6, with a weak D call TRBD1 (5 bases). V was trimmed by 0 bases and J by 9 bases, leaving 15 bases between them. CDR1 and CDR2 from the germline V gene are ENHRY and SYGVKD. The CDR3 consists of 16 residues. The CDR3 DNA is TGTGCCATCAGTGAGTCGAGTGGAGGGCAGGGTTCACCCCTCCACTTT. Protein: CAISESSGGQGSPLHF.